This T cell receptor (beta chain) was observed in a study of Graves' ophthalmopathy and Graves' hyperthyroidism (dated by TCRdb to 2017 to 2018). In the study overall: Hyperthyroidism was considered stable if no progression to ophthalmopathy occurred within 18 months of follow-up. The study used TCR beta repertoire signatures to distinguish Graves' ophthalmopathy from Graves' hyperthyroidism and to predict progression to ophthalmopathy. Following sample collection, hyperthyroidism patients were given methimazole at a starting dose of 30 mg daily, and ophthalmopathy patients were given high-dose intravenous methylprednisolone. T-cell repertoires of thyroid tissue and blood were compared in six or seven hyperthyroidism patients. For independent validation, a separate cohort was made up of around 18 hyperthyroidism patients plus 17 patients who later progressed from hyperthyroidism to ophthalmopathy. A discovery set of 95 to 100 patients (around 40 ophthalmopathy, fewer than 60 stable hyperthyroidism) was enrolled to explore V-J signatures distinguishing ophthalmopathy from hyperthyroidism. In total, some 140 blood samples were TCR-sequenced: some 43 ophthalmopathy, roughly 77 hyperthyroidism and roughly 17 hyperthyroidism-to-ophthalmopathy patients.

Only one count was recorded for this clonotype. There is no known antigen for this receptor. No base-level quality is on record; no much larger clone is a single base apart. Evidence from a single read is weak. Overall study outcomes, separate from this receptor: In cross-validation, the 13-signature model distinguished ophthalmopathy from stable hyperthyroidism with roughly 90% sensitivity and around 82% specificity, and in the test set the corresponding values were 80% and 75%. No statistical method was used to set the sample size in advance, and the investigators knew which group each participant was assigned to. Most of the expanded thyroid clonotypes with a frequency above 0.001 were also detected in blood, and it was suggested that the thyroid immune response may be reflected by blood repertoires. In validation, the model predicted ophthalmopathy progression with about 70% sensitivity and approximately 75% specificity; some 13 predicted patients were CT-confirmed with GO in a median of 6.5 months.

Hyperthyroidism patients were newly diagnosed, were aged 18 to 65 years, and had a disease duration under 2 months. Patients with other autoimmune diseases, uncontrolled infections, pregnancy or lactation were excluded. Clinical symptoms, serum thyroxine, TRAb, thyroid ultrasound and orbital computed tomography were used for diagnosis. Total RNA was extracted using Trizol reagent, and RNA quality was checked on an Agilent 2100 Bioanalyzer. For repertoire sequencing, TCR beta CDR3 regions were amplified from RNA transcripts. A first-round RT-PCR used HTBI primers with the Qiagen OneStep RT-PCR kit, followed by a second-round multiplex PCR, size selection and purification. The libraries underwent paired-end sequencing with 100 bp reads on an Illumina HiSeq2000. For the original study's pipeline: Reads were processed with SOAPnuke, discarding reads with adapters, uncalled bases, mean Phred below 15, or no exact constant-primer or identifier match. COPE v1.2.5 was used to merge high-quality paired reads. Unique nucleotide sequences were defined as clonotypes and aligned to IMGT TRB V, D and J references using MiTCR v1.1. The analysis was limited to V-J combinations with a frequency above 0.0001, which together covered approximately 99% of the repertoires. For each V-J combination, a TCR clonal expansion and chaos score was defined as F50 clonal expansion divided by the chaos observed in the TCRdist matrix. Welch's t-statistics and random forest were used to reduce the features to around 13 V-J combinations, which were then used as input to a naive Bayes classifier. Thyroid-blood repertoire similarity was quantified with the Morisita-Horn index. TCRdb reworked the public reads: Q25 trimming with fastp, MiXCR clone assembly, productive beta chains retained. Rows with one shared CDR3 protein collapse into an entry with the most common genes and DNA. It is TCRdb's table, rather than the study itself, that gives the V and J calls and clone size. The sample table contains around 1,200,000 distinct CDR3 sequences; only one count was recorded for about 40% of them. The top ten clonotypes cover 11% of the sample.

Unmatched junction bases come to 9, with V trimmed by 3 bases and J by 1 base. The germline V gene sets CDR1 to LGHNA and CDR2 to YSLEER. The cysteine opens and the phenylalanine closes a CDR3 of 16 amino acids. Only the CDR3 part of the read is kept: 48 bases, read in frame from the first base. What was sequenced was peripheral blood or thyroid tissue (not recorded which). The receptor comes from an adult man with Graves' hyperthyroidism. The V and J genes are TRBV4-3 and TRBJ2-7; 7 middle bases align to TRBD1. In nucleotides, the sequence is TGCGCCAGCAGCCAGATTTCAGGGGGACAATCCTACGAGCAGTACTTC. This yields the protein CASSQISGGQSYEQYF.